Listed here is a single TCR beta chain. Antigen: not known. V lost 0 bases to trimming and J lost 4 bases, with 12 bases between them. CDR3 length: 15 residues. The germline gives CDR1 MGHRA, CDR2 YSYEKL. The record originates from a study of beta chain features in type 1 diabetes. Study results and limitations: Moderate yet significant TCRB CDR3 shortening was seen in Type 1 diabetes patients in all four CD4+ subsets. Within the patient group, naive, central memory and Treg TCRB repertoires appeared more similar to each other than within healthy donors.

The isolated RNA, all of it, was reverse transcribed, so expressed TCRB transcripts were what got sequenced. Profiling relied on immunoSEQ multiplex PCR, and the TCRdb table lists in-frame clones only, not all of them. The repertoire holds fewer than 400,000 clones, with around 9% as singletons. The collection from each donor was one heparinised blood draw averaging about 116 mL. The sample taken for sequencing was central memory CD4+ T cells from blood. The rearrangement links TRBV4-1 to TRBJ1-1, with D possibly being TRBD1 (5 bases). The sequence was obtained from a young man with type 1 diabetes. The CDR3 coding sequence is TGCGCCAGCAGCCAAGATCAAGGGACGGGCACTGAAGCTTTCTTT. This encodes CASSQDQGTGTEAFF.